The next 18 T cell receptor beta chains were all read from a single sample in a study of the immune and genomic landscape of osteosarcoma. Primary, local recurrence and metastasis osteosarcoma tumors were taken after treatment from poor-prognosis patients. Profiling relied on immunoSEQ multiplex PCR, and the TCRdb table lists in-frame clones only, not all of them. The table has about 4,600 clones, over 65% seen once. The specimen sequenced was osteosarcoma tumor tissue from the lung. The receptors were sampled from a human donor with osteosarcoma.

The V gene is TRBV18, the J gene TRBJ1-1; 10 positions match TRBD1. Germline CDR1 and CDR2: KGHSH and LQKENI. The CDR3 loop spans 14 amino acids. With V trimmed by 4 bases and J by 10 bases, 9 bases remained unmatched. CDR3 DNA: TGTGCCAGCTCACGGGACAGGGGCCTCCTTGGAGCTTTCTTT. Amino acid sequence: CASSRDRGLLGAFF.

This chain links TRBV6-5 with TRBJ1-2; weak D call: TRBD1 (5 bases). Germline CDR1 reads MNHEY; CDR2 reads SVGAGI. V shed 5 bases and J shed 4 bases, with 14 bases lying between them. The CDR3 extends over 14 amino acids. CDR3 in amino acids: CASSRPQGSYGYTF. Written as DNA, the CDR3 is TGTGCCAGCAGTAGACCCCAGGGTAGCTATGGCTACACCTTC.

This chain connects TRBV18 to TRBJ2-5; 7 bases fit TRBD2. The ends lost 5 bases at V and 5 bases at J; junction bases unmatched: 5. Germline CDR1 is KGHSH and CDR2 is LQKENI. The CDR3 sequence is 13 residues long. DNA of the CDR3: TGTGCCAGCTCAGAACAGCGGGATGAGACCCAGTACTTC. Translated: CASSEQRDETQYF.

The chain carries TRBV16 and TRBJ2-2; D gene unclear. This CDR3 is 17 amino acids long. From germline, CDR1 is KGHSY and CDR2 FQNENV. V lost 0 bases and J 0 bases, leaving 11 bases between the germline ends. The CDR3: CASSQSHSQANTGELFF. As DNA, the CDR3 is TGTGCCAGCAGCCAATCCCACAGCCAAGCGAACACCGGGGAGCTGTTTTTT.

V gene TRBV5-3 combines with J gene TRBJ2-7; TRBD1 is a possible D gene (6 bases). TRBV5-3 is an ORF for which the function is uncertain. The length of the CDR3 is 15 residues. With 2 bases removed from V and 1 base from J, the gap between germline ends came to 13 bases. The CDR3 region has the DNA TGTGCCAGAAGCTTTTCCCAGGGGAAATCCTACGAGCAGTACTTC. Protein product: CARSFSQGKSYEQYF.

This sequence joins TRBV7-9 and TRBJ2-1; 8 nucleotides line up with TRBD2. The ends lost 3 bases at V and 10 bases at J; junction bases unmatched: 8. This CDR3 has 14 amino acids. Looked up from germline, CDR1 is SEHNR and CDR2 is FQNEAQ (reference sequence). The CDR3 bases are TGTGCCAGCAGCTTTAGCGGGACGGGCGAGGAGCAGTTCTTC. Protein: CASSFSGTGEEQFF. Using reference TRBV7-9 and TRBJ2-1 for the parts outside the CDR3, the full variable domain is DTGVSQNPRHKITKRGQNVTFRCDPISEHNRLYWYRQTLGQGPEFLTYFQNEAQLEKSRLLSDRFSAERPKGSFSTLEIQRTEQGDSAMYLCASSFSGTGEEQFFGPGTRLTVL.

This rearrangement joins TRBV18 to TRBJ2-3, with 8 bases fitting TRBD2. CDR1 and CDR2 from the germline V gene are KGHSH and LQKENI. The CDR3 totals 15 residues. With 6 bases clipped from V and 2 bases from J, the junction kept 7 bases outside the gene matches. The CDR3 bases are TGTGCCAGCTCCCGCCTTAGCGGGAACACAGATACGCAGTATTTT. Protein: CASSRLSGNTDTQYF.

V is TRBV5-1 and J is TRBJ2-3; D remains ambiguous. From germline, CDR1 is SGHRS and CDR2 YFSETQ. The CDR3 runs 13 residues. V was trimmed by 1 base and J by 4 bases, leaving 7 bases between them. The CDR3 DNA reads as TGCGCCAGCAGCTTGTACCCTGCAGATACGCAGTATTTT. Protein: CASSLYPADTQYF.

The chain links TRBV27 to TRBJ2-3; D gene ambiguous. Germline lookup yields CDR1 MNHEY and CDR2 SMNVEV (reference sequence). V lost 10 bases, J lost 5 bases, and 10 bases lay in between. CDR3 length: 11 amino acids. CDR3 in DNA: TGTGCCATCCAATGGGGAGATACGCAGTATTTT. It specifies CAIQWGDTQYF.

This chain connects TRBV7-9 to TRBJ2-3, with D perhaps matching TRBD1 or TRBD2 (5 bases each). Trimming took 5 bases from V and 2 from J, leaving 14 bases between them. Germline V gene sequence: CDR1 SEHNR, CDR2 FQNEAQ (reference sequence). The CDR3 sequence is 15 residues long. The CDR3 is CASSARGYSTDTQYF. The DNA of the CDR3 is TGTGCCAGCAGCGCCCGGGGCTATTCCACAGATACGCAGTATTTT.

The chain combines TRBV6-1 with TRBJ2-7; either TRBD1 or TRBD2 may supply D (5 bases each). V was shortened by 7 bases and J by 3 bases, with 13 bases between the two germline ends. The CDR3 runs 13 residues. CDR1 is MNHNS, CDR2 SASEGT, per germline. In nucleotides, the CDR3 is TGTGCCAGCATGGGAGACAGAAACTACGAGCAGTACTTC. Translating it yields CASMGDRNYEQYF.

Concerning this clone itself: Other DNA variants within this sample encode the same CDR3. DNA for the CDR3: TGTGCCAGCAGCTTAGGAGGCGCGAACTATGGCTACACCTTC. It codes for CASSLGGANYGYTF. J is TRBJ1-2 and V is TRBV7-9; unclear D gene. CDR1 and CDR2 from the germline V gene are SEHNR and FQNEAQ (reference sequence). V lost 1 base and J lost 2, with 8 bases in between. This CDR3 spans 14 amino acids.

J is TRBJ2-1 and V is TRBV4-1, with D maybe TRBD1 (5 bases). The V end lost 0 bases, the J end lost 10 bases, and 16 bases lay between the germline ends. From germline, CDR1 is MGHRA and CDR2 YSYEKL. The CDR3 totals 15 residues. The chain's CDR3 is CASSQDRGADQEQFF. DNA of the CDR3: TGCGCCAGCAGCCAAGATCGTGGGGCGGATCAAGAGCAGTTCTTC.

This clone was found once. This chain connects TRBV9 to TRBJ2-5, with TRBD1 matching 9 bases. This CDR3 has 14 residues. CDR1 is SGDLS and CDR2 is YYNGEE in the germline V gene. J was trimmed by 3 bases and V by 4 bases; bases with no gene match: 4. CDR3 sequence: CASSPRQGEETQYF. The CDR3 DNA reads TGTGCCAGCAGCCCCAGACAGGGGGAAGAGACCCAGTACTTC.

The rearrangement links TRBV6-1 to TRBJ2-7; 8 bases line up with TRBD1. Trimming took 4 bases from V and 7 from J; bases not matched to a gene: 6. CDR1 and CDR2 (germline): MNHNS, SASEGT. This CDR3 region has 13 residues. CDR3 bases: TGTGCCAGCAGTGCGACAGGGGTGCGGGAGCAGTACTTC. Encoded protein: CASSATGVREQYF.

The rearrangement uses TRBV5-1 and TRBJ2-7, with a weak D call TRBD1 (6 bases). Looked up from germline, CDR1 is SGHRS and CDR2 is YFSETQ. V lost 6 bases and J lost 6, with 16 bases in between. CDR3 length equals 13 residues. The CDR3 here is CASTGREGGEQYF. The CDR3 bases are TGCGCCAGCACAGGCAGGGAAGGGGGCGAGCAGTACTTC. The complete variable domain, with remaining parts taken from reference TRBV5-1 and TRBJ2-7, reads KAGVTQTPRYLIKTRGQQVTLSCSPISGHRSVSWYQQTPGQGLQFLFEYFSETQRNKGNFPGRFSGRQFSNSRSEMNVSTLELGDSALYLCASTGREGGEQYFGPGTRLTVT.

The chain is built from TRBV6-1 and TRBJ2-3; 11 nucleotides line up with TRBD2. The CDR3 is 15 amino acids. Germline trimming cut 3 bases from V and 4 bases from J; bases unmatched to any gene: 3. Germline V CDR1 and CDR2: MNHNS, SASEGT. For the CDR3, the DNA is TGTGCCAGCAGTGATTTAGCGGGAGGGCCAGATACGCAGTATTTT. Protein sequence: CASSDLAGGPDTQYF.

The rearrangement uses TRBV10-3 and TRBJ2-5; 9 nucleotides agree with TRBD1. Judging by the DNA end, TRBJ2-7 fits better; the J call may be wrong. Germline lookup yields CDR1 ENHRY and CDR2 SYGVKD. This CDR3 spans 15 amino acids. CDR3 amino acids: CAISESGDRVYEQYF. CDR3 nucleotides: TGTGCCATCAGTGAGTCTGGGGACAGGGTCTACGAGCAGTACTTC.